This TCR beta chain was found in a study of cytomegalovirus exposure and HLA in healthy donors. Background on the study: Early release data held about 85 million unique TCRs from HLA-typed donors.

Germline V gene data show CDR1 as SNHLY and CDR2 as FYNNEI. V lost 4 bases to trimming and J lost 1 base; unmatched junction nucleotides: 2. The CDR3 runs to 15 residues. General study results and limits: Owing to their indistinguishability, certain V segments, notably TRBV6-2 and TRBV6-3, were excluded. The authors listed 150 to 200 TCR beta chains as cytomegalovirus-associated.

The PCR contained 60 Vbeta and 13 Jbeta primers. TCRdb's table, derived via immunoSEQ multiplex PCR, lists solely in-frame clones and lacks some. The data show roughly 140,000 clones, 64% seen once. Details on this clone: Its antigen is as yet unknown.

The receptor was derived from a woman between 25 and 40 years old in good health and CMV-seropositive. The sequencing input was PBMCs. The gene calls are TRBV2 and TRBJ2-2, with 8 bases lining up with TRBD2. CDR3 bases: TGTGCCAGCAGTGTTGCGGGGGGGAACACCGGGGAGCTGTTTTTT. Translating gives CASSVAGGNTGELFF. Full variable domain (missing parts from reference TRBV2 and TRBJ2-2): EPEVTQTPSHQVTQMGQEVILRCVPISNHLYFYWYRQILGQKVEFLVSFYNNEISEKSEIFDDQFSVERPDGSNFTLKIRSTKLEDSAMYFCASSVAGGNTGELFFGEGSRLTVL.